This TCR beta chain was captured in a study of T cell responses to AZD1222 COVID-19 vaccine. Study-wide findings and caveats: Spike as a whole was targeted by vaccine-associated CD4 TCRs, dominant at 160-218 and 743-854. In all cases, repertoires were sampled only after the peak T cell response.

As for this clone: Its antigen is currently unknown.

Only in-frame clones appear in the TCRdb table, and some are missing; sequencing was by immunoSEQ multiplex PCR. This table has over 150,000 clones, about 90% appearing once. Germline CDR1 MGHDK, CDR2 SYGVNS. J lost 1 base, V lost 3 bases, and 6 bases had no gene match. This CDR3 has 15 residues. This specimen was peripheral blood, taken on day 0 of MenACWY control vaccination. This TCR was sampled from an adult in good health. The chain uses TRBV25-1 and TRBJ2-7; the match to TRBD2 covers 7 bases. Here the CDR3 reads CASSDQRGLSYEQYF. The CDR3 bases are TGTGCCAGCAGTGATCAGCGGGGCCTGTCCTACGAGCAGTACTTC.